A single sample is the source of the 17 T cell receptor beta chains below, sequenced in a study of blood T cells in healthy people across ages. Next came a second PCR, run for roughly 7 to 12 cycles, which used a sample-barcoded 5' primer along with a J-beta primer mix. MiXCR, run by TCRdb on the 5' RACE reads, gives a single entry per CDR3 protein. The sample has 700,000 or so distinct CDR3 sequences; less than 45% are singletons. Sequencing used blood. The origin of the receptors is a man older than 75 in good health.

The CDR3 nucleotides read TGCGCCAGCAGCTTGGGTGGGACAGGGGCCAATGAGCAGTTCTTC. Translating gives CASSLGGTGANEQFF. V gene TRBV5-1 combines with J gene TRBJ2-1; 10 nucleotides align to TRBD1. The CDR3 length is 15 residues. V lost 0 bases to trimming and J lost 6 bases; unmatched junction nucleotides: 3. Germline V gives CDR1 SGHRS, CDR2 YFSETQ.

The rearrangement links TRBV20-1 to TRBJ2-3; 9 bases agree with TRBD1. V trimming: 5 bases; J trimming: 8 bases; junction bases outside the gene matches: 14. CDR1 is DFQATT, CDR2 SNEGSKA, per germline (reference sequence). The CDR3 runs to 15 residues. In nucleotides, the CDR3 is TGCAGTGCTGACCAGACAGGGGGGGCACCGGGTACGCAGTATTTT. Translated, it gives CSADQTGGAPGTQYF.

The chain recombines TRBV7-2 with TRBJ1-4; 9 bases agree with TRBD1. V gave up 5 bases and J gave up 6 bases; unmatched junction bases: 4. From germline, CDR1 is SGHTA and CDR2 FQGNSA. The CDR3 sequence is 14 residues long. The CDR3 protein is CASSNRGRDEKLFF. The CDR3 DNA reads TGTGCCAGCAGCAACAGGGGGCGCGATGAAAAACTGTTTTTT.

This clonotype was seen more than once but under ten times. This rearrangement joins TRBV7-2 to TRBJ2-1; TRBD2 matches 9 bases. The germline V gene encodes CDR1 SGHTA and CDR2 FQGNSA. The CDR3 covers 18 residues. Trimming at V came to 0 bases and at J to 0 bases, leaving 6 bases not matched to a gene. The CDR3 protein is CASSLAKSTSGSYNEQFF. The CDR3 DNA follows: TGTGCCAGCAGCTTAGCCAAATCGACTAGCGGCTCCTACAATGAGCAGTTCTTC.

This clonotype was detected only a few times. The V and J genes are TRBV6-2 or TRBV6-3 and TRBJ2-1; the match to TRBD2 covers 11 bases. V lost 6 bases and J lost 3; bases outside the gene matches: 4. Germline V gene data show CDR1 as MNHEY and CDR2 as SVGEGT. The CDR3 runs 15 residues. CDR3: CASRPGTSGYNEQFF. The CDR3 DNA reads as TGTGCCAGCAGACCCGGGACTAGCGGCTACAATGAGCAGTTCTTC.

This clonotype was counted only a few times. The V and J genes are TRBV6-6 and TRBJ2-6, with D possibly matching TRBD2 (6 bases). The germline V gene encodes CDR1 MNHNY and CDR2 SVGAGI (reference sequence). The CDR3 length is 17 residues. The V and J ends lost 2 bases and 2 bases respectively, with 13 bases between them. The CDR3 sequence is CASSYTGPGAGANVLTF. The CDR3 DNA sequence: TGTGCCAGCAGTTACACGGGTCCGGGGGCTGGGGCCAACGTCCTGACTTTC.

The chain combines TRBV9 with TRBJ2-1; D assignment may be TRBD1 or TRBD2 (6 bases each). Germline V gene data show CDR1 as SGDLS and CDR2 as YYNGEE. Trimming left V 3 bases short and J 7 bases short, with 17 bases between. The CDR3 runs to 15 residues. The CDR3 DNA reads as TGTGCCAGCAGCGGGGTTGGGGGGCTAGTAAATGAGCAGTTCTTC. Translated: CASSGVGGLVNEQFF.

The chain links TRBV6-5 to TRBJ2-7, with 7 bases that match TRBD1. J was trimmed by 0 bases and V by 4 bases; bases with no gene match: 9. Germline V gives CDR1 MNHEY, CDR2 SVGAGI. The CDR3 sequence is 16 residues long. The CDR3 region is CASSSTGALSSYEQYF. As DNA, the CDR3 is TGTGCCAGCAGTTCCACAGGGGCACTAAGCTCCTACGAGCAGTACTTC.

This clonotype was detected a few times. The rearrangement joins TRBV2 to TRBJ2-5, with a weak D call TRBD1 (5 bases). The V and J ends lost 3 bases and 5 bases respectively, with 13 bases between them. The germline V gene encodes CDR1 SNHLY and CDR2 FYNNEI. This CDR3 is 14 amino acids long. The CDR3, as DNA: TGTGCCAGCAGTGATGGGGCTCTGCGGGAGACCCAGTACTTC. This translates into CASSDGALRETQYF.

V and J are TRBV6-2 or TRBV6-3 and TRBJ2-3; D remains ambiguous. The V gene lost 5 bases and the J gene lost 6 bases, with 15 bases spanning the gap. The CDR3 is 14 residues long. Germline V lookup: CDR1 MNHEY, CDR2 SVGEGT. CDR3 region: CASSVVVHHDTQYF. The CDR3 DNA is TGTGCCAGCAGTGTGGTAGTCCACCACGATACGCAGTATTTT.

The J gene is TRBJ1-5, the V gene TRBV2; D gene unclear. V was pared by 5 bases and J by 6 bases, with 11 bases between. CDR1 is SNHLY and CDR2 is FYNNEI in the germline V gene. This CDR3 region has 13 residues. The DNA for the CDR3 is TGTGCCAGCAGTTTGCTAATGAGTCAGCCCCAGCATTTT. Protein product: CASSLLMSQPQHF.

The CDR3 sequence: CASSAGQSINYGYTF. CDR3 nucleotides: TGTGCCAGCAGCGCGGGACAGAGTATTAACTATGGCTACACCTTC. This chain joins TRBV9 and TRBJ1-2; TRBD1 agrees at 7 bases. This CDR3 has 15 amino acids. CDR1 SGDLS and CDR2 YYNGEE come from the germline V gene. V shed 3 bases and J 1 base; nucleotides not matched to a gene: 6.

This clonotype was detected many times. The rearrangement links TRBV6-2 or TRBV6-3 to TRBJ2-7, with a possible D match to TRBD2 (5 bases). The CDR3 consists of 15 residues. The germline V gene encodes CDR1 MNHEY and CDR2 SVGEGT. The V and J ends lost 5 bases and 2 bases respectively, with 16 bases between them. CDR3 residues: CASSAITSVTYEQYF. As DNA, the CDR3 is TGTGCCAGCAGTGCCATCACTAGTGTAACCTACGAGCAGTACTTC.

V is TRBV18 and J is TRBJ1-1; no clear D. The CDR3 loop spans 14 amino acids. Germline V gene lookup returns CDR1 KGHSH and CDR2 LQKENI. V gave up 3 bases and J gave up 3 bases, with 11 bases separating them. This chain's CDR3 is CASSPRWEDTEAFF. The CDR3 nucleotides are TGTGCCAGCTCACCTAGGTGGGAGGACACTGAAGCTTTCTTT. Variable domain in full (rest from reference TRBV18 and TRBJ1-1): NAGVMQNPRHLVRRRGQEARLRCSPMKGHSHVYWYRQLPEEGLKFMVYLQKENIIDESGMPKERFSAEFPKEGPSILRIQQVVRGDSAAYFCASSPRWEDTEAFFGQGTRLTVV.

The rearrangement links TRBV30 to TRBJ1-6; D ambiguous. CDR3 size: 14 residues. Germline lookup yields CDR1 GTSNPN and CDR2 SVGIG (reference sequence). Trimming stripped 3 bases from V and 10 bases from J, with 16 bases between. This chain's CDR3 is CAWSLAGSYSPLHF. DNA for the CDR3: TGTGCCTGGAGCCTCGCAGGTTCCTACTCACCCCTCCACTTT.

This clonotype was detected only once. The chain employs TRBV3-1 and TRBJ1-1; D unclear. The V gene's germline CDR1 is LGHDT and CDR2 YNNKEL (reference sequence). The CDR3 spans 15 residues. V gave up 3 bases and J gave up 5 bases, with 16 bases separating them. The CDR3 nucleotides are TGTGCCAGCAGCCAGGATTACAACCGCGGGACTGAAGCTTTCTTT. It specifies CASSQDYNRGTEAFF.

This clonotype has just a few counts. The chain carries TRBV6-1 and TRBJ1-6, with D perhaps matching TRBD1 (5 bases). The germline V gene has CDR1 MNHNS and CDR2 SASEGT. V was clipped by 8 bases and J by 6 bases, with 11 bases between them. CDR3 length: 13 amino acids. CDR3 region: CASSGGSNSPLHF. CDR3 DNA: TGTGCCAGCTCGGGGGGTAGTAATTCACCCCTCCACTTT.